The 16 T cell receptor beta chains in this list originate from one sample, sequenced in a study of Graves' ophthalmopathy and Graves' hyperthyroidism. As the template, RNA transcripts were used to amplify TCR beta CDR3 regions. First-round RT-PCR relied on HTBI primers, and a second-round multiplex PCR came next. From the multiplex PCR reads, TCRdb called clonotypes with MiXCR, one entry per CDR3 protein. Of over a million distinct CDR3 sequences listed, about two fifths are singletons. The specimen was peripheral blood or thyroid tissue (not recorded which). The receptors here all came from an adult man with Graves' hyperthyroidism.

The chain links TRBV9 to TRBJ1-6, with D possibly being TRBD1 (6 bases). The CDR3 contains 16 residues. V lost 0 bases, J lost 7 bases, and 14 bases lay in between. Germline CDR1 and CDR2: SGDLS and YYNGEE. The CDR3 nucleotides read TGTGCCAGCAGCGTAGCTGCGGGAAGGGGGAATTCACCCCTCCACTTT. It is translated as CASSVAAGRGNSPLHF.

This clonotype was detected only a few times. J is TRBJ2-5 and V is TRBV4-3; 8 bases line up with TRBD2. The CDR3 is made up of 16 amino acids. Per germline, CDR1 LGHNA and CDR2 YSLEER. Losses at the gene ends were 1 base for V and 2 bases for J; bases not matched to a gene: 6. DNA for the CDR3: TGCGCCAGCAGCCAAGGATCGGGAGGGAGGCAAGAGACCCAGTACTTC. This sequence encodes CASSQGSGGRQETQYF.

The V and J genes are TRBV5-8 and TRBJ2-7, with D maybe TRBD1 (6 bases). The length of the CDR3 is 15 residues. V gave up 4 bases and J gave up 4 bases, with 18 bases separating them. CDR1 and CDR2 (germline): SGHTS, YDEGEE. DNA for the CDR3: TGTGCCAGCAGCCAAACCGGACAGTGGGTGTACGAGCAGTACTTC. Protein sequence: CASSQTGQWVYEQYF.

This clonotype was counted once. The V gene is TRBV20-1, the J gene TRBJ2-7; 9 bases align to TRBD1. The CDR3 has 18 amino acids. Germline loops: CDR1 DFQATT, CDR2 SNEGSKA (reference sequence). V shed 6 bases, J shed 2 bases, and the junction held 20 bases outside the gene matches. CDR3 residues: CSASSGRPGQGLAYEQYF. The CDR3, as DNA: TGCAGTGCCAGCAGCGGCCGTCCGGGACAGGGATTAGCCTACGAGCAGTACTTC.

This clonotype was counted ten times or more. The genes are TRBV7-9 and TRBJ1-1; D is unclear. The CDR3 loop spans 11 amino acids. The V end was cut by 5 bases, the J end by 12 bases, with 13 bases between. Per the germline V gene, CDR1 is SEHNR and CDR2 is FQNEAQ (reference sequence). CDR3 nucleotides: TGTGCCAGCAGCGATGTACTCCAGACTTTCTTT. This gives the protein CASSDVLQTFF.

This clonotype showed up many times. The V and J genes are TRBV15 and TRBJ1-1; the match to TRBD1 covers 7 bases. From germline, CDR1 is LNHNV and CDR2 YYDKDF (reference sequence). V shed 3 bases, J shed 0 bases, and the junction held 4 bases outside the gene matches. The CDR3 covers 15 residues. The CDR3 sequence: CATSSPQGVNTEAFF. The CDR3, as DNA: TGTGCCACCAGCAGCCCCCAGGGGGTGAACACTGAAGCTTTCTTT.

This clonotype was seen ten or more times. CDR3 region: CASSVQAGVDTGELFF. DNA of the CDR3: TGTGCCAGCAGCGTACAAGCGGGAGTTGATACCGGGGAGCTGTTTTTT. This chain links TRBV9 with TRBJ2-2; 8 nucleotides match TRBD2. The trim removed 1 base at V and 5 bases at J, leaving 7 bases unmatched. Germline assignment: CDR1 SGDLS and CDR2 YYNGEE. This CDR3 contains 16 residues.

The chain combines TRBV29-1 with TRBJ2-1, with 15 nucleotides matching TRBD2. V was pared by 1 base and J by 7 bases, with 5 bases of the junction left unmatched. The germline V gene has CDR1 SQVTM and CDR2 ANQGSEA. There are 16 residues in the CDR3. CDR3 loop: CSVEGTSGGAGNEQFF. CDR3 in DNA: TGCAGCGTTGAAGGGACTAGCGGGGGGGCTGGGAATGAGCAGTTCTTC.

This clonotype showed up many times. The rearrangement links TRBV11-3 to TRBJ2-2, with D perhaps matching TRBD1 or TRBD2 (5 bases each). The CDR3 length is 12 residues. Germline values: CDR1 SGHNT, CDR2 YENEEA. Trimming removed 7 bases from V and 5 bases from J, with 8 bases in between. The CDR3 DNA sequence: TGTGCCAGCATGAGGGGTACCGGGGAGCTGTTTTTT. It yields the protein CASMRGTGELFF.

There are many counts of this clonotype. The DNA of the CDR3 is TGTGCCAGCAGCATCCCCTACTACGAGCAGTACTTC. Translating it yields CASSIPYYEQYF. The genes are TRBV7-2 and TRBJ2-7; D remains ambiguous. V lost 5 bases and J lost 3, with 8 bases in between. The CDR3 loop spans 12 amino acids. Per the germline V gene, CDR1 is SGHTA and CDR2 is FQGNSA. The full variable domain, rest sourced from reference TRBV7-2 and TRBJ2-7, is GAGVSQSPSNKVTEKGKDVELRCDPISGHTALYWYRQSLGQGLEFLIYFQGNSAPDKSGLPSDRFSAERTGGSVSTLTIQRTQQEDSAVYLCASSIPYYEQYFGPGTRLTVT.

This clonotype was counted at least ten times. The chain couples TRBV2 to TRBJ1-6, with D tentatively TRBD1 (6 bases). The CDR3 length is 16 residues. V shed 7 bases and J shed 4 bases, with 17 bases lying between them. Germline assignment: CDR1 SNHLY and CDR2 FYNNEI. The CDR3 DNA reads TGTGCCAGCATAGCAGGGGTTAATCCGTATAATTCACCCCTCCACTTT. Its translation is CASIAGVNPYNSPLHF.

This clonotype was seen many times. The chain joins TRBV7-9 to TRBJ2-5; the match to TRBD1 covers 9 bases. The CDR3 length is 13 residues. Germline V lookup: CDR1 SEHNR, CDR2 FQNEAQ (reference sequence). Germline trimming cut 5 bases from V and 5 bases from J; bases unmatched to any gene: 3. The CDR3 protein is CASSPTGGETQYF. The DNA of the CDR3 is TGTGCCAGCAGCCCGACAGGGGGTGAGACCCAGTACTTC.

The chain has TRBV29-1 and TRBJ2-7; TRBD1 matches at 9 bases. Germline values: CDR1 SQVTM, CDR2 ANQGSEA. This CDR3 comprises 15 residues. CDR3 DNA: TGCAGTGCCCCGAACCCGGGACAGGGTACGTACGAGCAGTACTTC. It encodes CSAPNPGQGTYEQYF.

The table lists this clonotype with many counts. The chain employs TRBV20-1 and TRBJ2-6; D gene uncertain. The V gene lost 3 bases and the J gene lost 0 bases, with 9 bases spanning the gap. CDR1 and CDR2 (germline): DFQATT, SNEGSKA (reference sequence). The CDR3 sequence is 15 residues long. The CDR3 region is CSASMTVSGANVLTF. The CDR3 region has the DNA TGCAGTGCTAGCATGACTGTCTCTGGGGCCAACGTCCTGACTTTC.

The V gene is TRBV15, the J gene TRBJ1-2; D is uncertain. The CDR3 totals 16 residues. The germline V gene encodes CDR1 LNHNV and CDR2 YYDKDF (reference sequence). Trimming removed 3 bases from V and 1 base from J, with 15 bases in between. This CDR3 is CATSSPRVYVNYGYTF. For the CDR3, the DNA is TGTGCCACCAGCAGTCCCCGGGTGTACGTTAACTATGGCTACACCTTC.

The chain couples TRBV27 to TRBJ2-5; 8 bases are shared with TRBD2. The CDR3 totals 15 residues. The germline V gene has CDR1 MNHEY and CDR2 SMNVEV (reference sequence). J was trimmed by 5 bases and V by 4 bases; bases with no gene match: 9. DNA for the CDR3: TGTGCCAGCAGTTCTATCCCCCCGGGGGGGGAGACCCAGTACTTC. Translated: CASSSIPPGGETQYF.